These T cell receptor beta chains were read from a single sample in a study of response to subunit inactivated influenza vaccine. TCRdb re-derived calls from the RT-PCR reads in MiXCR, one entry per CDR3 protein. The table records about half a million distinct CDR3 sequences, around 25% of them present only once. The sequencing used CD4+ T cells sorted from PBMCs, collected more than 4 days after vaccination. Receptors originate from a man between 50 and 59 years old who received an inactivated influenza vaccine. Each CDR3 is given with its conserved first and last residue. D genes are given only for firm matches. Not every row has a clone size; where given, it reads once, few, many or a size class.

d_call	v_call	clone_size	j_call	cdr3_aa	cdr3_nt
NA	TRBV5-1	few	TRBJ1-5	CASSLNQNQPQHF	TGCGCCAGCAGCTTGAATCAAAACCAGCCCCAGCATTTT
NA	TRBV7-8	few	TRBJ2-5	CASSLAPTFQETQYF	TGTGCCAGCAGCTTAGCGCCCACTTTCCAAGAGACCCAGTACTTC
TRBD1	TRBV11-2	NA	TRBJ2-1	CASSSHRGPKDNEQFF	TGTGCCAGCAGCTCGCACAGGGGGCCGAAGGACAATGAGCAGTTCTTC
NA	TRBV27	NA	TRBJ2-5	CASTPGIQETQYF	TGTGCCAGCACTCCGGGAATCCAAGAGACCCAGTACTTC
NA	TRBV7-8	NA	TRBJ2-2	CASSHRAGTGELFF	TGTGCCAGCAGCCACCGGGCCGGGACCGGGGAGCTGTTTTTT
NA	TRBV24-1	NA	TRBJ2-5	CATSAEDPVYQETQYF	TGTGCCACCAGTGCAGAGGACCCTGTCTACCAAGAGACCCAGTACTTC
NA	TRBV12-3/TRBV12-4	many	TRBJ2-2	CASSLTAGELFF	TGTGCCAGCAGTCTAACGGCCGGGGAGCTGTTTTTT
NA	TRBV4-3	NA	TRBJ1-4	CASSRYNYRVGNEKLFF	TGCGCCAGCAGCCGCTATAACTACAGGGTGGGGAATGAAAAACTGTTTTTT
TRBD2	TRBV5-4	once	TRBJ2-1	CASSSRRGLDYNEQFF	TGTGCCAGCAGCTCTCGACGTGGACTAGACTACAATGAGCAGTTCTTC
NA	TRBV7-2	NA	TRBJ2-7	CASSLSPGLNEQYF	TGTGCCAGCAGCTTAAGCCCAGGGCTAAACGAGCAGTACTTC
NA	TRBV7-9	few	TRBJ1-2	CASSLRSGGYTF	TGTGCCAGCAGCTTACGGAGTGGCGGCTACACCTTC
TRBD2	TRBV4-1	once	TRBJ2-5	CASSQVGLAGVETQYF	TGCGCCAGCAGCCAAGTTGGACTAGCGGGAGTGGAGACCCAGTACTTC
NA	TRBV6-2/TRBV6-3	NA	TRBJ2-2	CASRASGTGELFF	TGTGCCAGTAGGGCGTCGGGTACCGGGGAGCTGTTTTTT
NA	TRBV29-1	many	TRBJ2-3	CSHGGPDTQYF	TGCAGCCACGGAGGGCCAGATACGCAGTATTTT
TRBD2	TRBV7-9	few	TRBJ2-3	CASSFGLAGVTDTQYF	TGTGCCAGCAGCTTCGGACTAGCGGGAGTCACAGATACGCAGTATTTT
TRBD1	TRBV20-1	many	TRBJ1-6	CSAPYRGDNSPLHF	TGCAGTGCTCCGTACAGGGGGGATAATTCACCCCTCCACTTT
NA	TRBV3-1	few	TRBJ2-7	CASSPRFDEQYF	TGTGCCAGCAGCCCGAGATTCGACGAGCAGTACTTC
NA	TRBV28	NA	TRBJ1-2	CASSYPNRLSGYTF	TGTGCCAGCAGCTACCCCAACAGGTTAAGTGGCTACACCTTC
NA	TRBV5-1	many	TRBJ2-7	CASSGTDLSYEQYF	TGCGCCAGCAGCGGGACGGATCTGTCCTACGAGCAGTACTTC
NA	TRBV3-1	few	TRBJ1-6	CASSQEGTSPLHF	TGTGCCAGCAGCCAAGAAGGGACATCACCCCTCCACTTT
NA	TRBV5-1	NA	TRBJ2-2	CASSSSGARTGELFF	TGCGCCAGCAGCTCGTCAGGGGCTCGAACCGGGGAGCTGTTTTTT
NA	TRBV10-3	NA	TRBJ2-5	CAISESNAETQYF	TGTGCCATCAGTGAGTCGAACGCGGAGACCCAGTACTTC
TRBD1	TRBV20-1	NA	TRBJ2-1	CSASRIGQGDNEQFF	TGCAGTGCTAGTCGTATTGGACAGGGAGATAATGAGCAGTTCTTC
NA	TRBV6-1	NA	TRBJ2-7	CASSPPKVQDVYEQYF	TGTGCCAGCAGCCCCCCGAAGGTACAGGATGTGTACGAGCAGTACTTC
TRBD2	TRBV5-1	few	TRBJ2-5	CASSAGRSGETQYF	TGCGCCAGCAGCGCCGGGAGGTCTGGAGAGACCCAGTACTTC
TRBD2	TRBV29-1	few	TRBJ2-5	CSVDRDLSGRESETQYF	TGCAGCGTTGATCGCGATTTGAGCGGGAGGGAGTCAGAGACCCAGTACTTC
NA	TRBV4-1	NA	TRBJ2-2	CASSQGAGSRTGELFF	TGCGCCAGCAGCCAGGGCGCAGGGAGTCGAACCGGGGAGCTGTTTTTT
NA	TRBV12-3/TRBV12-4	NA	TRBJ2-1	CASSKPRQRSYNEQFF	TGTGCCAGCAGTAAGCCGCGGCAGCGCTCCTACAATGAGCAGTTCTTC
TRBD1	TRBV2	NA	TRBJ2-3	CASSVMGQGLDTQYF	TGTGCCAGCAGTGTGATGGGACAGGGTCTAGATACGCAGTATTTT
NA	TRBV10-3	NA	TRBJ1-1	CAISPGQNTEAFF	TGTGCCATCAGTCCGGGACAGAACACTGAAGCTTTCTTT
NA	TRBV10-3	few	TRBJ2-7	CAISERQYLSYEQYF	TGTGCCATCAGTGAAAGACAGTATCTCTCCTACGAGCAGTACTTC
NA	TRBV9	few	TRBJ2-1	CASSASGSLGNNEQFF	TGTGCCAGCAGCGCCAGTGGGAGCCTCGGGAACAATGAGCAGTTCTTC
NA	TRBV12-3/TRBV12-4	many	TRBJ1-4	CASSSRGLGDEKLFF	TGTGCCAGCAGTAGCCGGGGGCTGGGGGATGAAAAACTGTTTTTT
NA	TRBV29-1	NA	TRBJ1-5	CSAGGPEGPQHF	TGCAGCGCCGGGGGCCCCGAGGGGCCCCAGCATTTT
NA	TRBV5-1	few	TRBJ2-1	CASSTGRLANEQFF	TGCGCCAGCAGCACAGGGCGACTAGCAAATGAGCAGTTCTTC
NA	TRBV14	NA	TRBJ2-5	CASSQIGRGTQYF	TGTGCCAGCAGCCAAATTGGACGGGGGACCCAGTACTTC
NA	TRBV7-2	few	TRBJ2-1	CASSLNIGTFLF	TGTGCCAGCAGCTTAAATATTGGCACTTTTCTCTTC
NA	TRBV6-1	once	TRBJ2-3	CASTSPSTDTQYF	TGTGCCAGCACCTCTCCAAGCACAGATACGCAGTATTTT
NA	TRBV4-2	NA	TRBJ2-1	CASSQPDNLYNEQFF	TGTGCCAGCAGCCAGCCGGACAACTTATACAATGAGCAGTTCTTC
NA	TRBV10-3	few	TRBJ2-7	CAISGDPYEQYF	TGTGCCATCAGTGGGGATCCCTACGAGCAGTACTTC
NA	TRBV28	NA	TRBJ2-1	CASSFSRDPLYNEQFF	TGTGCCAGCAGTTTCTCTCGGGACCCCCTCTACAATGAGCAGTTCTTC
NA	TRBV5-1	few	TRBJ2-1	CASSLAGGNNEQFF	TGCGCCAGCAGCTTGGCTGGCGGGAACAATGAGCAGTTCTTC
NA	TRBV12-3/TRBV12-4	NA	TRBJ2-2	CASSLGGTRRTGELFF	TGTGCCAGCAGCCTTGGGGGGACCAGGCGGACCGGGGAGCTGTTTTTT
NA	TRBV5-1	few	TRBJ2-3	CASSLVGQITDTQYF	TGCGCCAGCAGCTTGGTTGGACAGATCACAGATACGCAGTATTTT
NA	TRBV20-1	few	TRBJ1-5	CSARTRYSNQPQHF	TGCAGTGCTAGAACAAGGTATAGCAATCAGCCCCAGCATTTT
TRBD1	TRBV6-5	few	TRBJ1-2	CASSFTDRGDGYTF	TGTGCCAGCAGTTTTACGGACAGGGGAGATGGCTACACCTTC
TRBD1	TRBV7-9	NA	TRBJ1-1	CASSDRGMNTEAFF	TGTGCCAGCAGCGACAGGGGTATGAACACTGAAGCTTTCTTT
TRBD2	TRBV10-3	few	TRBJ2-2	CATTSGRDTGELFF	TGTGCCACTACTAGCGGGAGAGACACCGGGGAGCTGTTTTTT
NA	TRBV7-9	few	TRBJ2-2	CASSFFGTIDTGELFF	TGTGCCAGCAGCTTTTTCGGGACAATTGACACCGGGGAGCTGTTTTTT
NA	TRBV24-1	NA	TRBJ2-7	CATSAGRSSYEQYF	TGTGCCACCAGTGCGGGCAGGAGCTCCTACGAGCAGTACTTC
NA	TRBV24-1	NA	TRBJ2-3	CATSDLISAGDTDTQYF	TGTGCCACCAGTGATTTAATCTCCGCAGGAGACACAGATACGCAGTATTTT
TRBD1	TRBV7-3	NA	TRBJ1-1	CASSPQGARSTEAFF	TGTGCCAGCAGCCCACAGGGGGCGCGAAGCACTGAAGCTTTCTTT